One sample yielded the 10 T cell receptor beta chains listed below, sequenced in a study of a mutant IDH1 vaccine in newly diagnosed glioma. Time point specified: week 23, last vaccination. Topical imiquimod was applied with each vaccine dose, which held 300 ug of mutant IDH1 20-mer peptide. Their antigens are not known. TCRdb keeps only in-frame clones here, not all; method: immunoSEQ multiplex PCR. Of 70,000 to 95,000 clones listed, more than 80% are singletons. Sequencing used PBMCs, obtained from a glioma patient whose treatment included an IDH1 peptide vaccine. Source of these receptors: a woman aged 45-65 years with glioma.

The chain couples TRBV18 to TRBJ2-7; 8 nucleotides agree with TRBD2. The V gene's germline CDR1 is KGHSH and CDR2 LQKENI. The V segment lost 6 bases and the J segment 3 bases; nucleotides outside the gene matches: 7. The CDR3 is 14 amino acids. CDR3 sequence (DNA): TGTGCCAGCTCCCCAGCGGGAGATAGCTACGAGCAGTACTTC. Residues: CASSPAGDSYEQYF. The entire variable domain, with the rest obtained from reference TRBV18 and TRBJ2-7, is as follows: NAGVMQNPRHLVRRRGQEARLRCSPMKGHSHVYWYRQLPEEGLKFMVYLQKENIIDESGMPKERFSAEFPKEGPSILRIQQVVRGDSAAYFCASSPAGDSYEQYFGPGTRLTVT.

This clone was observed a single time. This chain uses TRBV7-9 with TRBJ2-5; the match to TRBD2 covers 8 bases. With the DNA end fitting TRBJ2-7 better, the J assignment may be wrong. The CDR3 totals 14 residues. Germline CDR1 SEHNR, CDR2 FQNEAQ (reference sequence). CDR3 sequence reads: CASSLELAAYEQYF. CDR3 sequence (DNA): TGTGCCAGCAGCTTAGAACTAGCGGCCTACGAGCAGTACTTC.

The chain joins TRBV4-1 to TRBJ2-1, with 10 bases identical to TRBD2. Germline CDR1 reads MGHRA; CDR2 reads YSYEKL. Losses at the gene ends were 7 bases for V and 1 base for J; bases not matched to a gene: 4. The CDR3 is made up of 15 amino acids. The DNA for the CDR3 is TGCGCCAGCATGTCTAGCGGGAGTTCCTACAATGAGCAGTTCTTC. This sequence encodes CASMSSGSSYNEQFF.

The rearrangement uses TRBV5-1 and TRBJ2-7; a possible D gene is TRBD2 (5 bases). The V gene lost 2 bases and the J gene lost 1 base, with 13 bases spanning the gap. The CDR3 runs 15 residues. Per the germline V gene, CDR1 is SGHRS and CDR2 is YFSETQ. Here the CDR3 DNA reads TGCGCCAGCAGCTTCTCGGGATCCTTTTCCTACGAGCAGTACTTC. Protein product: CASSFSGSFSYEQYF. Filled out from reference TRBV5-1 and TRBJ2-7, the complete variable domain reads KAGVTQTPRYLIKTRGQQVTLSCSPISGHRSVSWYQQTPGQGLQFLFEYFSETQRNKGNFPGRFSGRQFSNSRSEMNVSTLELGDSALYLCASSFSGSFSYEQYFGPGTRLTVT.

The chain is built from TRBV28 and TRBJ1-4; TRBD1 matches at 7 bases. The junction had 5 bases not matched to a gene; V was cut back by 2 bases and J by 8 bases. Germline CDR1 and CDR2: MDHEN and SYDVKM. CDR3 length: 14 residues. CDR3 amino acids: CASSLRGGGEKLFF. The CDR3 region has the DNA TGTGCCAGCAGTTTACGAGGGGGCGGGGAAAAACTGTTTTTT.

DNA of the CDR3: TGTGCCAGCAGTCACAGGGGCCGTATAGAGACCCAGTACTTC. Encoded protein: CASSHRGRIETQYF. J is TRBJ2-5 and V is TRBV28; TRBD1 agrees at 7 bases. The CDR3 has 14 residues. In germline, CDR1 is MDHEN, CDR2 SYDVKM. With 5 bases clipped from V and 4 bases from J, the junction kept 7 bases outside the gene matches.

V is TRBV2 and J is TRBJ2-7; 16 positions match TRBD2. Trimming took 6 bases from V and 5 from J; bases not matched to a gene: 13. The CDR3 is made up of 18 amino acids. Germline V lookup: CDR1 SNHLY, CDR2 FYNNEI. CDR3 coding DNA: TGTGCCAGCAGAGCCGGGACTAGCGGGAGGGTCCCTCCCGACGAGCAGTACTTC. Its protein product is CASRAGTSGRVPPDEQYF.

The V call is TRBV6-1, the J call TRBJ1-2; D perhaps matches TRBD1 (6 bases). The CDR3 is 13 amino acids. Looked up from germline, CDR1 is MNHNS and CDR2 is SASEGT. Trimming took off 8 bases at V and 6 bases at J, with 16 bases between the two ends. The CDR3 is CASLRRRGNGYTF. The CDR3 DNA reads TGTGCCAGCCTTCGGAGAAGGGGGAATGGCTACACCTTC.

V usage is TRBV27 and J usage is TRBJ2-4, with TRBD2 as a possible D gene (6 bases). Germline-derived CDR1 and CDR2 are MNHEY and SMNVEV (reference sequence). The germline V and J ends were trimmed by 4 bases and 5 bases, with 15 bases remaining between them. CDR3 size: 15 residues. The CDR3 DNA sequence: TGTGCCAGCAGTTCCCTCAGCGGGTCGCAAAACATTCAGTACTTC. The encoded protein is CASSSLSGSQNIQYF.

This sequence joins TRBV6-5 and TRBJ2-7, with TRBD2 matching over 9 bases. The CDR3 covers 14 residues. The trim removed 5 bases at V and 5 bases at J, leaving 7 bases unmatched. Germline V gene data show CDR1 as MNHEY and CDR2 as SVGAGI. CDR3: CASSALAGRNEQYF. In DNA, the CDR3 is TGTGCCAGCAGTGCGCTAGCGGGAAGAAACGAGCAGTACTTC.